The clone carrying this T cell receptor beta chain is deemed medium-sized (0.01 to 0.1%) by its frequency. Its target is unknown. The observed sequence ends 3 residues before the CDR3 terminus, with the missing tail filled in from the germline J gene. The record originates from a study of T cells in women clearing cervical HPV infection. Study overall: For cases, blood was sampled a median around 140 days after lesion detection, interquartile range roughly 85 to 220 days. Findings of the study overall: CIN3+ cases had significantly higher TCR repertoire richness than controls, but evenness did not differ. Richness plus V gene abundances separated cases from controls with AUC 0.7 to 0.9. Unknown T-cell numbers per sample may underlie the richness differences.

TCRdb's table, derived via immunoSEQ multiplex PCR, lists solely in-frame clones and lacks some. This table lists roughly 12,000 clones. The CDR3 has 16 amino acids. Germline CDR1 ENHRY, CDR2 SYGVKD. The junction had 2 bases not matched to a gene; V was cut back by 4 bases and J by 3 bases. The TCR sequence derives from a woman between 18 and 70 years old with a cervical HPV16 infection that either progressed to CIN3+ or cleared (not recorded which). The chain carries TRBV10-3 and TRBJ2-5; 16 bases align to TRBD2. The sample taken for sequencing was blood buffy coat. The part of the CDR3 DNA that was read is TGTGCCATCAGTGGGGGACTAGCGGGGGGGGAAGAGACC. It codes for CAISGGLAGGEET. The full-length CDR3 reads as CAISGGLAGGEETQYF.